The 21 T cell receptor beta chains reported below all come from one sample, sequenced in a study of blood T cell repertoires in COVID-19. Sequencing was performed with immunoSEQ multiplex PCR; in TCRdb, only in-frame clones are kept and a portion is missing. Of 150,000 to 200,000 clones listed, less than 85% are singletons. The sequencing sample was made of peripheral blood. The receptors stem from a woman of 80 years or more with acute or convalescent COVID-19.

This clone was counted a few times. The rearrangement links TRBV5-6 to TRBJ1-2; D ambiguous. Between the trimmed V and J ends, which lost 0 bases and 2 bases, there was a span of 5 bases. The CDR3 consists of 13 residues. The V gene's germline CDR1 is SGHDT and CDR2 YYEEEE. The CDR3 loop reads CASSLAVNYGYTF. Written as DNA, the CDR3 is TGTGCCAGCAGCTTGGCGGTAAACTATGGCTACACCTTC.

V usage is TRBV6-2 or TRBV6-3 and J usage is TRBJ2-3; D is unresolved. Trimming shortened V by 2 bases and J by 5 bases, and 8 bases separated the two germline ends. This CDR3 has 13 amino acids. The germline V gene encodes CDR1 MNHEY and CDR2 SVGEGT. CDR3 DNA sequence: TGTGCCAGCAGTTACGTGGCGGTAGATACGCAGTATTTT. Residues: CASSYVAVDTQYF.

J is TRBJ1-4 and V is TRBV3-1 (or the pseudogene TRBV3-2); D is possibly TRBD1 (6 bases). CDR3 size: 16 residues. CDR1 LGHDT and CDR2 YNNKEL come from the germline V gene (reference sequence). With 5 bases removed from V and 6 bases from J, the gap between germline ends came to 19 bases. The CDR3 DNA sequence: TGTGCCAGCAGCAACACAGGGCCGCATAATCATGAAAAACTGTTTTTT. This sequence encodes CASSNTGPHNHEKLFF.

The chain's CDR3 is CASSRIQGVSNQPQHF. The CDR3 DNA sequence: TGTGCCAGTAGTAGGATTCAAGGGGTTAGCAATCAGCCCCAGCATTTT. The chain carries TRBV19 and TRBJ1-5, with D perhaps TRBD1 (5 bases). The germline V gene has CDR1 LNHDA and CDR2 SQIVND (reference sequence). This CDR3 comprises 16 residues. Trimming left V 4 bases short and J 0 bases short, with 13 bases between.

The genes are TRBV2 and TRBJ1-3; no clear D gene. The V gene's germline CDR1 is SNHLY and CDR2 FYNNEI. CDR3 length: 15 amino acids. The ends were cut back, 5 bases at V and 2 bases at J, with 13 bases in the middle. As DNA, the CDR3 is TGTGCCAGCAGTTCAGCCCAGGAACCTGGAAACACCATATATTTT. It yields the protein CASSSAQEPGNTIYF.

The chain couples TRBV30 to TRBJ1-2, with D uncertain. The germline V gene encodes CDR1 GTSNPN and CDR2 SVGIG (reference sequence). CDR3 length: 12 residues. Trimming took 2 bases from V and 2 from J, leaving 6 bases between them. CDR3 sequence (DNA): TGTGCCTGGAGTACAGCCAACTATGGCTACACCTTC. This gives the protein CAWSTANYGYTF.

This clone was observed once. J is TRBJ1-4 and V is TRBV10-1; D gene ambiguous. The germline gives CDR1 WNHNN, CDR2 SYGVQD (reference sequence). Trimming stripped 8 bases from V and 7 bases from J, with 14 bases between. This CDR3 region has 13 residues. The CDR3 sequence is CASLETRGEKLFF. DNA for the CDR3: TGCGCCAGCCTCGAGACACGTGGTGAAAAACTGTTTTTT.

V and J are TRBV12-3 or TRBV12-4 and TRBJ2-5; 9 nucleotides agree with TRBD2. CDR3 length: 13 amino acids. Unmatched junction bases numbered 11, after V lost 8 bases and J lost 10 bases. The CDR3 sequence: CASGPGTSLGQYF. DNA of the CDR3: TGTGCCAGCGGACCTGGGACTAGCCTGGGCCAGTACTTC.

The chain recombines TRBV28 with TRBJ1-2; the match to TRBD1 covers 7 bases. The J segment lost 4 bases and the V segment lost 5 bases, leaving 7 bases of the junction unmatched. CDR1 is MDHEN, CDR2 SYDVKM, per germline. This CDR3 is built from 14 residues. The DNA for the CDR3 is TGTGCCAGCAGTCCGTGGGACAGCAGCTATGGCTACACCTTC. As protein: CASSPWDSSYGYTF.

V is TRBV28 and J is TRBJ2-3; 14 bases fit TRBD2. This CDR3 region has 18 residues. V trimming: 5 bases; J trimming: 4 bases; junction bases outside the gene matches: 11. Germline V gene data show CDR1 as MDHEN and CDR2 as SYDVKM. The CDR3 DNA reads TGTGCCAGCAGTCCGACACCAGGGACTAGCGGGAGCTCAGATACGCAGTATTTT. Translated: CASSPTPGTSGSSDTQYF.

The chain employs TRBV7-2 and TRBJ2-3; TRBD2 matches at 7 bases. Germline CDR1 is SGHTA and CDR2 is FQGNSA. J gave up 5 bases and V 7 bases, and 12 bases lay outside the gene matches. CDR3 length equals 15 residues. The CDR3 region has the DNA TGTGCCAGCACCCCCCCGGGACTATGGGTAGATACGCAGTATTTT. Translating it yields CASTPPGLWVDTQYF.

This chain joins TRBV7-9 and TRBJ2-3, with TRBD2 identical over 8 bases. V dropped 6 bases and J dropped 5; count of bases not matched to a gene: 13. This CDR3 spans 16 amino acids. Germline V gene lookup returns CDR1 SEHNR and CDR2 FQNEAQ (reference sequence). CDR3 amino acids: CASRPRTGGPGDTQYF. CDR3 in DNA: TGTGCCAGCAGGCCGAGGACGGGAGGGCCGGGAGATACGCAGTATTTT.

This clone occurred once. The gene calls are TRBV19 and TRBJ2-7, with a possible D match to TRBD1 (6 bases). Between the trimmed V and J ends, which lost 5 bases and 4 bases, there was a span of 15 bases. The CDR3 has 14 amino acids. The germline V gene encodes CDR1 LNHDA and CDR2 SQIVND (reference sequence). The CDR3 DNA reads as TGTGCCAGTAGTCTTCGACAGGTTAATTACGAGCAGTACTTC. As protein: CASSLRQVNYEQYF.

This clone was counted a single time. The rearrangement links TRBV5-6 to TRBJ1-2, with D hard to call. Germline V gives CDR1 SGHDT, CDR2 YYEEEE. Trimming left V 1 base short and J 7 bases short, with 14 bases between. The CDR3 consists of 14 residues. The DNA for the CDR3 is TGTGCCAGCAGCTTGACTCCCGGGTCGTCTGGCTACACCTTC. It yields the protein CASSLTPGSSGYTF.

V usage is TRBV11-3 and J usage is TRBJ1-1, with D perhaps TRBD1 (6 bases). The CDR3 has 14 amino acids. CDR1 is SGHNT and CDR2 is YENEEA in the germline V gene. Trimming left V 4 bases short and J 1 base short, with 10 bases between. In DNA, the CDR3 is TGTGCCAGCAGCTCCACCAGGGGGAACACTGAAGCTTTCTTT. It codes for CASSSTRGNTEAFF.

The chain uses TRBV6-5 and TRBJ2-7; TRBD1 matches 10 bases. The ends lost 6 bases at V and 0 bases at J; junction bases unmatched: 5. The length of the CDR3 is 15 residues. CDR1 and CDR2 (germline): MNHEY, SVGAGI. This CDR3 is CASSVDRGSSYEQYF. CDR3 bases: TGTGCCAGCAGCGTGGACAGGGGGAGCTCCTACGAGCAGTACTTC.

The chain uses TRBV6-5 and TRBJ2-3; the match to TRBD1 covers 7 bases. Germline values: CDR1 MNHEY, CDR2 SVGAGI. With V trimmed by 8 bases and J by 6 bases, 8 bases remained unmatched. The CDR3 totals 13 residues. The CDR3 sequence: CASSRTGQDTQYF. CDR3 nucleotide sequence: TGTGCCAGCTCGAGGACAGGCCAGGATACGCAGTATTTT.

In the case of this clone: An end of the junction differs from the germline gene, which may be a read error. V is TRBV27 and J is TRBJ1-2; tentatively, D is TRBD1 (6 bases). There are 13 residues in the CDR3. Germline-derived CDR1 and CDR2 are MNHEY and SMNVEV (reference sequence). The CDR3, as DNA: TGTGCCAGCAGCCCTCGGGCGGACAGCCTCAAATTCTTC. The encoded protein is CASSPRADSLKFF.

V gene TRBV7-9 combines with J gene TRBJ2-2; 9 nucleotides align to TRBD2. This CDR3 is 19 amino acids long. V shed 1 base and J 7 bases; nucleotides not matched to a gene: 16. Germline CDR1 SEHNR, CDR2 FQNEAQ (reference sequence). The CDR3 coding sequence is TGTGCCAGCAGCTTAGATCTCCGTATAGCGGGAGTCCGGGGCGGGGAGCTGTTTTTT. Amino acids: CASSLDLRIAGVRGGELFF.

This clone was observed a handful of times. The chain combines TRBV9 with TRBJ2-1; 7 bases line up with TRBD2. Germline V lookup: CDR1 SGDLS, CDR2 YYNGEE. The CDR3 length is 14 residues. Unmatched junction bases numbered 9, after V lost 7 bases and J lost 5 bases. The CDR3 region is CASSPGTNNNEQFF. In DNA, the CDR3 is TGTGCCAGCTCCCCTGGGACTAACAACAATGAGCAGTTCTTC.

The rearrangement links TRBV5-1 to TRBJ2-7; 12 bases align to TRBD2. The CDR3 sequence is 19 residues long. Unmatched junction bases numbered 21, after V lost 4 bases and J lost 7 bases. Germline loops: CDR1 SGHRS, CDR2 YFSETQ. The CDR3 here is CASSPRGQEGLAGFLEQYF. The CDR3 DNA is TGCGCCAGCAGCCCGAGGGGACAGGAAGGACTAGCGGGGTTCCTTGAGCAGTACTTC.